This T cell receptor (beta chain) came from a study of synovial regulatory T cells in juvenile arthritis. Profiled with immunoSEQ multiplex PCR; TCRdb holds only in-frame clones, not every one. This sample contains around 8,000 clones. The germline gives CDR1 MGHRA, CDR2 YSYEKL. This CDR3 comprises 16 residues. No DNA was logged. Sequencing input: Treg cells from blood. Subset: remaining (HLA-DR-negative) circulating blood Treg cells. The clonotype originates from a donor younger than 30 with juvenile idiopathic arthritis. V gene TRBV4-1 combines with J gene TRBJ2-7; TCRdb calls TRBD1, which cannot be checked without DNA. CDR3 amino acids: CASSQGPGQEDYEQYF.